This T cell receptor beta chain derives from a study of shared T cell receptors in the human thymus. Libraries were prepared by immunoSEQ multiplex PCR; TCRdb keeps only in-frame clonotypes and omits some of them. Found here are approximately 730,000 clones, approximately 85% of them singletons; the top ten hold 0.008% to 0.011%. This clone was found once. This sample was shared with a second study, whose subject was human thymus T cells. This second report adds: The donor group consisted of healthy Finnish infants who were having corrective surgery for congenital heart defects. Resections were taken during corrective heart surgery, and the thymus tissue came from these. Thymic TCR repertoires of unrelated people reportedly overlapped highly.

The sequence was obtained from a girl less than two years old with a congenital heart defect. Input material: thymocytes.

CDR3 residues: CACHRGGGQPQHF. CDR3 bases: TGTGCCTGTCACAGGGGCGGAGGTCAGCCCCAGCATTTT. V and J are TRBV2 and TRBJ1-5; TRBD1 matches 7 bases. V lost 11 bases to trimming and J lost 6 bases; unmatched junction nucleotides: 10. Germline CDR1 and CDR2: SNHLY and FYNNEI. This CDR3 contains 13 residues.